This T cell receptor (beta chain) stems from a study of identical twins listed by TCRdb under 2016. With respect to the entire study: TCR alpha and beta repertoires from monozygotic twins, unrelated adults of various ages and cord blood were deep-sequenced to test whether fetal clonotypes persist. To rule out contamination, the twin experiments were replicated at different times with different library preparation protocols. Study-level results and caveats: Because the same donors could not be followed over many years, the conclusions relied on cross-sectional statistical analysis. Abundant cord blood beta clonotypes carried fewer insertions; young adult naive repertoires showed a weaker similar trend, while memory repertoires showed none. Out-of-frame TCR alpha sequences shared between twins showed an excess of low generation-probability sequences compared with coincidental sharing between unrelated individuals. A weaker excess of twin sharing was found in beta out-of-frame sequences because the signal-to-noise ratio was lowered by fewer shared sequences. Recombination models systematically underestimated out-of-frame TCR alpha sharing in monozygotic twins but agreed with sharing between unrelated individuals. Invariant T cells such as MAIT and iNKT could partly confound zero-insertion analyses, though diverse VJ usage argued against this for most clonotypes.

Every donor in the study was a healthy Caucasian. This clonotype occurred a few times. Its recognized antigen is unknown. Qualities for individual bases were not recorded, and no much larger clone is one base off. Library prep was done by 5' RACE. Reads for this sample came from an Illumina HiSeq 2000. A universal primer binding site was introduced by template switching, and a unique molecular identifier was present in the final cDNA, enabling accurate counting of TCR cDNA molecules. First-strand cDNA for TCR alpha and beta chains was synthesized from specific primers in the conserved constant-segment region. To control for contamination, every cDNA library was double barcoded, receiving both a SMART-Mk sample barcode and Illumina barcodes. TruSeq adapter sequences, together with Illumina sample barcodes, were added in two successive PCR steps. Sequencing of the TCR alpha and beta cDNA libraries was done on the Illumina HiSeq platform using custom primers. Turning to the authors' computational methods: MiGEC processed the raw reads to extract unique molecular identifiers, while MiXCR was used to determine the CDR3 positions. Recombination models were inferred per individual with the repgenHMM and IGoR tools using an EM algorithm. Shared clonotypes were analyzed with the tcR package in R, and sharing was normalized by the product of cloneset sizes. Out-of-frame nonproductive sequences were analyzed to study raw recombination free of thymic and clonal selection effects. The public reads were quality trimmed at Q25 with fastp and then assembled into clones with MiXCR by TCRdb, keeping productive beta chains. Identical CDR3 protein sequences are pooled into one entry, listed with their most common genes and DNA. These V and J calls are TCRdb output, not the study's own analysis. Here the sample has 1.5 million or so distinct CDR3 sequences; around 33% occur a single time. 0.27% of the sample rests with the top ten.

The CDR3 numbers 16 residues from cysteine through phenylalanine. The retained sequence is limited to the CDR3, 48 bases, with the frame set at the first base. Trimming leaves V shorter by 5 bases and J shorter by 0 bases, with the junction holding 6 bases beyond the gene matches. The V gene is TRBV12-3 or TRBV12-4 and the J gene is TRBJ2-3; 9 bases in the junction line up with TRBD1. The TCR was taken from a newborn girl in good health. The sequencing sample was made of cord blood. In nucleotides, the sequence is TGTGCCAGCAGTCCGACCGGGACAGGGAGCACAGATACGCAGTATTTT. Its translation reads: CASSPTGTGSTDTQYF.